This T cell receptor beta chain was recovered during a study of CD8 T cells in Susac syndrome. TCR beta sequencing covered blood CD8+ and CD4+ T cells. While CD8+ and CD4+ T cells were isolated negatively, TEMRA cells were enriched by FACS. With random hexamers, reverse transcription was performed on roughly 0.5 to 1 ug of RNA. Amplification of TCR beta CDR3 spanned 54 Vbeta and 13 Jbeta via immunoSEQ multiplex PCR. One entry per CDR3 protein, called by TCRdb with MiXCR from the immunoSEQ multiplex PCR reads. The sample consists of 300,000 to 350,000 distinct CDR3 sequences, around 92% of them appearing once. As regards this clonotype: The antigen remains unidentified.

Study-wide results and limits: An acknowledgment was made by the study that its TCR sequencing and HLA analysis involved relatively few individuals.

The germline CDR1 and CDR2 sequences are SGHRS and YFSETQ. This CDR3 has 14 amino acids. Trimming took off 4 bases at V and 7 bases at J, with 15 bases between the two ends. The receptor was isolated from a human donor with multiple sclerosis. V and J are TRBV5-1 and TRBJ2-1; TRBD2 is a possible D gene (6 bases). Source material: CD4+ T cells from PBMCs. Here the CDR3 reads CASSLPGLGNEQFF. CDR3 DNA sequence: TGCGCCAGCAGCCTTCCGGGACTTGGGAATGAGCAGTTCTTC.